The sequence of this TCR beta chain was determined in a study of identical twins. Whole-study results and caveats: A lower insertion count was a feature of abundant cord blood beta clonotypes, with no such feature in memory repertoires. Cross-sectional statistics underpinned the conclusions; the same donors were not followed. Model-predicted out-of-frame TCR alpha sharing fell below observed values in monozygotic twins.

V lost 6 bases and J lost 0, with 9 bases in between. The CDR3 is 14 residues long. TCRdb analysed the 5' RACE reads with MiXCR anew, one entry per CDR3 protein. The sample carries 650,000 to 750,000 distinct CDR3 sequences, about 20% recorded once. This clonotype occurred many times. Its antigen is undetermined. These data also featured in a second study, about T cells expressing NK-cell markers. Per that paper: Whether expanded NKG2C+ T cell clones were HCMV-specific remained unclear.

Sequencing used PBMCs. This sequence was found in a woman under 30 in good health. The rearrangement joins TRBV12-3 or TRBV12-4 to TRBJ2-1, with TRBD2 as a possible D gene (6 bases). CDR3 protein: CASRRAGSYNEQFF. In DNA, the CDR3 is TGTGCCAGCAGGAGAGCGGGCTCCTACAATGAGCAGTTCTTC.